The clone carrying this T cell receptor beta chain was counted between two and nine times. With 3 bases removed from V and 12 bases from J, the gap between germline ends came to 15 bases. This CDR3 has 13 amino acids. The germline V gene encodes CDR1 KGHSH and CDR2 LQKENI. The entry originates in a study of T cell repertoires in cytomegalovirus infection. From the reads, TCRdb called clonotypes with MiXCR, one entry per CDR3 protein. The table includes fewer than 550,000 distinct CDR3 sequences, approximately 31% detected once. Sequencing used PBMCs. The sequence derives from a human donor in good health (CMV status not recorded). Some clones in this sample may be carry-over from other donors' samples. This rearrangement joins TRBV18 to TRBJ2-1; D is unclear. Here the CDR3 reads CASSPESDLRQFF. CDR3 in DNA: TGTGCCAGCTCACCGGAGTCGGATCTTCGGCAGTTCTTC.